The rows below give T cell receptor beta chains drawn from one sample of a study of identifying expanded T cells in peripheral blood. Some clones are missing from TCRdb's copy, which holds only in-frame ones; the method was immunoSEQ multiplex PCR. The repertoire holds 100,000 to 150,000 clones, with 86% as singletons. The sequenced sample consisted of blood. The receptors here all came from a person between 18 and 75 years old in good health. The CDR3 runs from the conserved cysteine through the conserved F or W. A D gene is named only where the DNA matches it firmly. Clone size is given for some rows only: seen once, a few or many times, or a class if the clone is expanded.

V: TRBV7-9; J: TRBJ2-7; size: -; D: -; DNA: TGTGCCAGCAGTTTCGCATCACAGGGATACGAGCAGTACTTC; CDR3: CASSFASQGYEQYF
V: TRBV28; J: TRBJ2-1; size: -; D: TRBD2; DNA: TGTGCCAGCAGTTTAACTAGCGGAGCGTACAATGAGCAGTTCTTC; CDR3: CASSLTSGAYNEQFF
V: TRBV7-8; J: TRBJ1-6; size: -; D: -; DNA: TGTGCCAGCAGCTTGGGGGGGGGTAATTCACCCCTCCACTTT; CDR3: CASSLGGGNSPLHF
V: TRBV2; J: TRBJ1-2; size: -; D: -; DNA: TGTGCCAGCAGTGAAGACTCAACTCAGGCCTACGGCTACACCTTC; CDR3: CASSEDSTQAYGYTF
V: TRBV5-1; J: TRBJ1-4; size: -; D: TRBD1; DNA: TGCGCCAGCAGCCCGGACAGGTCAACTAATGAAAAACTGTTTTTT; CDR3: CASSPDRSTNEKLFF
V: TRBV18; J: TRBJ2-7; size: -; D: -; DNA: TGTGCCAGCTCCCAGGGGACGTCTAGCTCCTACGAGCAGTACTTC; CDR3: CASSQGTSSSYEQYF
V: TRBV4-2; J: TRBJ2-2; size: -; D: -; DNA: TGTGCCAGCAGCCAAGATTCGGCCACCGGGGAGCTGTTTTTT; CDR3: CASSQDSATGELFF
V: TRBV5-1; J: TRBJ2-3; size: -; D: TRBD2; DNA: TGCGCCAGCAGCTTAAGTGTAACTAGCGGTGGGGAAGATACGCAGTATTTT; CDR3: CASSLSVTSGGEDTQYF
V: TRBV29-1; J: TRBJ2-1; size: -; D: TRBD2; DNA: TGCAGCGTTGCCTTACTAGCGGGAGTTTCTGAGCAGTTCTTC; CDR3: CSVALLAGVSEQFF
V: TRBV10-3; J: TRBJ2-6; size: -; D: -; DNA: TGTGCCATCAGTGAGTCGAATGGCTCTGGGGCCAACGTCCTGACTTTC; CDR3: CAISESNGSGANVLTF
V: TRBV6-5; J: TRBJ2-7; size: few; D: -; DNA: TGTGCCAGCAGGAGAAGAGATGAGCAGTACTTC; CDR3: CASRRRDEQYF
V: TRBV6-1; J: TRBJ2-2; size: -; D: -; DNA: TGTGCCAGCAGTGAACGGGGCGGGTTGAACACCGGGGAGCTGTTTTTT; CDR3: CASSERGGLNTGELFF
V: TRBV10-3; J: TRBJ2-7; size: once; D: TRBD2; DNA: TGTGCCATCAGTGACGCCCTTACTAGCGGGAAATCCTACGAGCAGTACTTC; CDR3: CAISDALTSGKSYEQYF
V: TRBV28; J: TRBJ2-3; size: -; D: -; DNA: TGTGCCAGCAGTTTATCCGAGTTGACAGATACGCAGTATTTT; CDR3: CASSLSELTDTQYF
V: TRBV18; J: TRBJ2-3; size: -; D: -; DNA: TGTGCCAGCTCCGTCTTCGGGGGGCCAGATACGCAGTATTTT; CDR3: CASSVFGGPDTQYF
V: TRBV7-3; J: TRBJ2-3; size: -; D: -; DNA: TGTGCCAGCAGCTTAAATCCGGGTTATCATCCCACAGATACGCAGTATTTT; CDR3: CASSLNPGYHPTDTQYF
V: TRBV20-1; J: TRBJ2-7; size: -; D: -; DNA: TGCAGTGCTAGAGATCTGTACGAGCAGTACTTC; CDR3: CSARDLYEQYF
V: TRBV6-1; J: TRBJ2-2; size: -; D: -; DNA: TGTGCCAGCAGTGAAGGGTGGGGGTCGACGGGCACCGGGGAGCTGTTTTTT; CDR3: CASSEGWGSTGTGELFF
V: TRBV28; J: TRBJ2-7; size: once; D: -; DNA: TGTGCCAGCAGAACGGGACTCAACTACGAGCAGTACTTC; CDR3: CASRTGLNYEQYF
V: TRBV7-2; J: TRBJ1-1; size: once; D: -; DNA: TGTGCCAGCAGCTTAGTCCCAGACTACACTGAAGCTTTCTTT; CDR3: CASSLVPDYTEAFF
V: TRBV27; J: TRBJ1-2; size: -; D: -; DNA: TGTGCCAGCAGTTCTCTCCTGGGCAGAACGACTGGCTACACCTTC; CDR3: CASSSLLGRTTGYTF
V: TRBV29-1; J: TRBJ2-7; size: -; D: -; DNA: TGCAGCGTTGAAACGGGGGCTAGTCGGGAGCAGTACTTC; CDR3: CSVETGASREQYF
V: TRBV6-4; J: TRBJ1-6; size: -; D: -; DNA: TGTGCCAGCAGCGCCTCCCCGCGCGGCTCACCCCTCCACTTT; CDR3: CASSASPRGSPLHF
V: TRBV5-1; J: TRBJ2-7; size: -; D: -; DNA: TGCGCCAGCAGCTTGGCCGGATCCTACGAGCAGTACTTC; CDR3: CASSLAGSYEQYF
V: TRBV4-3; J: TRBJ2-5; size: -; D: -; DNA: TGCGCCAGCAGTGGGAGCGTCCAAGAGACCCAGTACTTC; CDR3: CASSGSVQETQYF
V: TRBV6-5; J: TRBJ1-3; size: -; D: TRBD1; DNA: TGTGCCAGCAGCCGGACAGGGTTGGAGAACACCATATATTTT; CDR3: CASSRTGLENTIYF
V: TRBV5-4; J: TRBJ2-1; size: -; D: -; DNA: TGTGCCAGCAGCTCCGGGACGACGAGCTCCTACAATGAGCAGTTCTTC; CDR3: CASSSGTTSSYNEQFF
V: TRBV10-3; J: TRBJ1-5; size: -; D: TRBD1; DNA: TGTGCCATCAGAGGGACAGGGAGGGAACAGCCCCAGCATTTT; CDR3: CAIRGTGREQPQHF
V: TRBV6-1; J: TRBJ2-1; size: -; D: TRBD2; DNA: TGTGCCACCAACAGAGGACTAGCTTCGCCTGAGCAGTTCTTC; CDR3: CATNRGLASPEQFF
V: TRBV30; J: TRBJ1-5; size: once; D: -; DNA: TGTGCCTGGAGGCTAGGTCTTGGCCAGCCCCAGCATTTT; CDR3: CAWRLGLGQPQHF
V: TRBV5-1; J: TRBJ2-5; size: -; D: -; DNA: TGCGCCAGCAGCCCCGATCGGGCGTCCCGAGAGACCCAGTACTTC; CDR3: CASSPDRASRETQYF
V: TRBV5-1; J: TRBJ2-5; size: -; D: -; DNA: TGCGCCAGCAGCGGGGTAGGGGATCAAGAGACCCAGTACTTC; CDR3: CASSGVGDQETQYF
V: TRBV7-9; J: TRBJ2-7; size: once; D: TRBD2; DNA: TGTGCCAGCAGCCCCGGGAGCGGGAGAACCCACGAGCAGTACTTC; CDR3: CASSPGSGRTHEQYF
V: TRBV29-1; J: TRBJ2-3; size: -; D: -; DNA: TGCAGCGTGGCAACAGGGCCGGCGGCAGATACGCAGTATTTT; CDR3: CSVATGPAADTQYF
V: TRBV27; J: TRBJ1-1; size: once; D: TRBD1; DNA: TGTGCCAGCAGTGAAGGGACAGTTACTGAAGCTTTCTTT; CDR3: CASSEGTVTEAFF
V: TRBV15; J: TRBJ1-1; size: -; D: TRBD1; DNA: TGTGCCACCAGCAACCAGGGGGACACTGAAGCTTTCTTT; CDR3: CATSNQGDTEAFF
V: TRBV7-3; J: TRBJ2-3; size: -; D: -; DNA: TGTGCCAGCAGCGGGGCCTTAAGCACAGATACGCAGTATTTT; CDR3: CASSGALSTDTQYF
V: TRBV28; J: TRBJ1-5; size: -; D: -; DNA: TGTGCCAGCAGTCCCATCTTCCAGCCCCAGCATTTT; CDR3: CASSPIFQPQHF
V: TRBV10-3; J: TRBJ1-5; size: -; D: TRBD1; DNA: TGTGCCATCAGTGAGCCTGGACAGGGCCATCAGCCCCAGCATTTT; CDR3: CAISEPGQGHQPQHF
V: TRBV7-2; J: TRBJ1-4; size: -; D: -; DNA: TGTGCCAGCAGCTCCAATAGTGGGGATGAAAAACTGTTTTTT; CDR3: CASSSNSGDEKLFF
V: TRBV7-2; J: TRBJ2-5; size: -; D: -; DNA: TGTGCCAGCAGCTTAATCGGGGGTGGAGAGACCCAGTACTTC; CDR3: CASSLIGGGETQYF